The 8 T cell receptor beta chains reported below all come from one sample, sequenced in a study of blood T cell repertoires in COVID-19. Sequencing was performed with immunoSEQ multiplex PCR; in TCRdb, only in-frame clones are kept and a portion is missing. The table has 190,000 or so clones, about 88% seen once. Sequencing was performed on peripheral blood. These TCRs come from a woman aged 30 to 39 with active or convalescent COVID-19.

Concerning this clone: Different DNA sequences within this sample yield the same CDR3. Written as DNA, the CDR3 is TGTGCCAGCAGCTTGGCAGGAAACACTGAAGCTTTCTTT. Protein sequence: CASSLAGNTEAFF. This chain joins TRBV7-9 and TRBJ1-1; D is unclear. The CDR3 has 13 amino acids. The V end was cut by 3 bases, the J end by 2 bases, with 7 bases between. CDR1 is SEHNR and CDR2 is FQNEAQ in the germline V gene (reference sequence).

This sequence joins TRBV28 and TRBJ2-1; D call uncertain. The V gene's germline CDR1 is MDHEN and CDR2 SYDVKM. The CDR3 consists of 16 residues. The V gene lost 2 bases and the J gene lost 0 bases, with 11 bases spanning the gap. The CDR3 is CASSLLDFSSYNEQFF. The CDR3 DNA reads TGTGCCAGCAGTTTACTTGACTTCAGCTCCTACAATGAGCAGTTCTTC.

The chain joins TRBV30 to TRBJ1-2; D perhaps matches TRBD1 (6 bases). Trimming took 2 bases from V and 2 from J, leaving 9 bases between them. The CDR3 runs to 13 residues. Germline V gene lookup returns CDR1 GTSNPN and CDR2 SVGIG (reference sequence). CDR3 amino acids: CAWSLGTNYGYTF. DNA of the CDR3: TGTGCCTGGAGTTTGGGGACAAACTATGGCTACACCTTC.

This clone was observed once. The chain uses TRBV7-9 and TRBJ1-5; unclear D gene. V lost 7 bases to trimming and J lost 6 bases, with 13 bases between them. Germline assignment: CDR1 SEHNR and CDR2 FQNEAQ (reference sequence). The CDR3 has 13 residues. The CDR3 nucleotides are TGTGCCAGCACCACCGGGTTAGTTCAGCCCCAGCATTTT. Its translation is CASTTGLVQPQHF. Looking up the rest from reference TRBV7-9 and TRBJ1-5 gives the full variable domain: DTGVSQNPRHKITKRGQNVTFRCDPISEHNRLYWYRQTLGQGPEFLTYFQNEAQLEKSRLLSDRFSAERPKGSFSTLEIQRTEQGDSAMYLCASTTGLVQPQHFGDGTRLSIL.

This chain joins TRBV3-1 (or the pseudogene TRBV3-2) and TRBJ2-1; D gene ambiguous. This CDR3 spans 16 amino acids. Germline-derived CDR1 and CDR2 are LGHDT and YNNKEL (reference sequence). Between the trimmed V and J ends, which lost 2 bases and 0 bases, there was a span of 11 bases. CDR3 bases: TGTGCCAGCAGCCAAAATCAGGCCCACTCCTACAATGAGCAGTTCTTC. It encodes CASSQNQAHSYNEQFF.

This clone was detected a few times. The chain uses TRBV10-1 and TRBJ2-1; 8 nucleotides agree with TRBD2. Germline CDR1 and CDR2: WNHNN and SYGVQD (reference sequence). V gave up 1 base and J gave up 11 bases; unmatched junction bases: 13. The CDR3 length is 16 residues. CDR3 nucleotides: TGCGCCAGCAGTGAGTACGGAAGCCCCGGGACTAGAAAGCAGTTCTTC. Encoded protein: CASSEYGSPGTRKQFF.

V gene TRBV10-2 combines with J gene TRBJ2-7, with a weak D call TRBD2 (6 bases). From germline, CDR1 is WSHSY and CDR2 SAAADI. The CDR3 covers 12 residues. V was trimmed by 4 bases and J by 4 bases, leaving 8 bases between them. CDR3 nucleotides: TGCGCCAGCAGTGGAGGAGGGTACGAGCAGTACTTC. It is translated as CASSGGGYEQYF.

The chain couples TRBV13 to TRBJ2-1; weak D call: TRBD1 (6 bases). The length of the CDR3 is 15 residues. Germline V gene sequence: CDR1 PRHDT, CDR2 FYEKMQ (reference sequence). Trimming shortened V by 0 bases and J by 0 bases, and 6 bases separated the two germline ends. For the CDR3, the DNA is TGTGCCAGCAGCTTAGGGGGGGCCTCCTACAATGAGCAGTTCTTC. Protein sequence: CASSLGGASYNEQFF.